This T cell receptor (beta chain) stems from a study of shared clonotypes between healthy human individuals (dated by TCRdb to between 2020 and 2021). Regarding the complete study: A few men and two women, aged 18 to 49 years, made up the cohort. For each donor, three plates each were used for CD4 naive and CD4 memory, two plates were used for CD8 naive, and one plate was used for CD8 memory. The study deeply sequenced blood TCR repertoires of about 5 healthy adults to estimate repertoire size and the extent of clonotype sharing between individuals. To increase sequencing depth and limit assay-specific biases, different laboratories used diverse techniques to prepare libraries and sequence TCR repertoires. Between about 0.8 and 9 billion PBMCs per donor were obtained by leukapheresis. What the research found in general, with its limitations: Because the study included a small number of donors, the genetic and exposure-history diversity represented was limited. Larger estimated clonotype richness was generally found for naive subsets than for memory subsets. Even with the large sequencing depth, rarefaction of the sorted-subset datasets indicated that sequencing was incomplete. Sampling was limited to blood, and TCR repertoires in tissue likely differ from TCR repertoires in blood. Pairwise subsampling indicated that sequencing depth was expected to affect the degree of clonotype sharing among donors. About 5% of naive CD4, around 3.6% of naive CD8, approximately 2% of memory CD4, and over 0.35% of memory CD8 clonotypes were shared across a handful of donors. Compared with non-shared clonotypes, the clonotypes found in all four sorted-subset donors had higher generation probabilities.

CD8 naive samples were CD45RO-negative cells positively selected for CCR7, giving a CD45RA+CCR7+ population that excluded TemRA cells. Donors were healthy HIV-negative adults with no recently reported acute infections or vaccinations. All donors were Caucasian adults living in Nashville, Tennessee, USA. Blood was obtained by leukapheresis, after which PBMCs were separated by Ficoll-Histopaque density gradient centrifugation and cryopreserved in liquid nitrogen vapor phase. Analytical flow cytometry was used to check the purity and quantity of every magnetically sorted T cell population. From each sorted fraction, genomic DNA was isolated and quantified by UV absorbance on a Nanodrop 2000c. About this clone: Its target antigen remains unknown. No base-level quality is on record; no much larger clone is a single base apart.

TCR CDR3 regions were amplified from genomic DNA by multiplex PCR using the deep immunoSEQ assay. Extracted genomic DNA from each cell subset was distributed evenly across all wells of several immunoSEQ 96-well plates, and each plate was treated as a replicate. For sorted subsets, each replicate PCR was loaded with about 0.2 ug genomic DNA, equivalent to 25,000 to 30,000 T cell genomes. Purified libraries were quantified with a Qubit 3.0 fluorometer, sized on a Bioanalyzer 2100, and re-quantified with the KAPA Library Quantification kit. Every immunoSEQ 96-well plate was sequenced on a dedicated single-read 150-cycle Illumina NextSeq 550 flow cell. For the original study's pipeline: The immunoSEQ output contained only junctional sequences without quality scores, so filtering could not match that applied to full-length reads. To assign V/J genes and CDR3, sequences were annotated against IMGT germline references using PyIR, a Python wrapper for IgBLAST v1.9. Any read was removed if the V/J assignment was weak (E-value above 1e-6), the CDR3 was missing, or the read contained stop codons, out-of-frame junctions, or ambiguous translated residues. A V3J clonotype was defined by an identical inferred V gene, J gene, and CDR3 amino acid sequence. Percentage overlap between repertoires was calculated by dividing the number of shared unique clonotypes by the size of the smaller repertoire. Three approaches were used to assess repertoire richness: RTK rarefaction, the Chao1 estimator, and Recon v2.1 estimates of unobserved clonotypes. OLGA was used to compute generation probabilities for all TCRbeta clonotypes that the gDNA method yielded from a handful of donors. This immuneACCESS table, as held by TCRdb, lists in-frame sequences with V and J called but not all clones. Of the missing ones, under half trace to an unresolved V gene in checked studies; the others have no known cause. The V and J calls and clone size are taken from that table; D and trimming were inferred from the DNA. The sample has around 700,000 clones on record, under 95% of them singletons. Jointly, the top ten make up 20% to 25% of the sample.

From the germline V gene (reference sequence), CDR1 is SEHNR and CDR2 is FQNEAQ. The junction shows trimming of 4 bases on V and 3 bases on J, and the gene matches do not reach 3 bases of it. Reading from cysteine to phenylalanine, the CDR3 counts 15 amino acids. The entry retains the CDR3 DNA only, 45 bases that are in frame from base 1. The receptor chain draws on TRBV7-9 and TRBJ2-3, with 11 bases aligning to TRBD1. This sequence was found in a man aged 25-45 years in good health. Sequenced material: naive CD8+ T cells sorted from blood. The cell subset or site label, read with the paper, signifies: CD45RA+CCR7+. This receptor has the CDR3 CASSYRDRGTDTQYF. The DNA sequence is TGTGCCAGCAGCTACCGGGACAGGGGGACAGATACGCAGTATTTT.